This T cell receptor beta chain was observed in a study of identifying expanded T cells in peripheral blood. Whole-study results and caveats: Differentially abundant clones: around 1.2 between replicates, 16.4 at approximately two weeks, approximately 18 at four.

Of note for this clone: Antigen specificity is unknown.

V was trimmed by 4 bases and J by 8 bases, leaving 29 bases between them. In germline, CDR1 is SGHVS, CDR2 FQNEAQ. The CDR3 extends over 18 amino acids. Repertoires were generated with immunoSEQ multiplex PCR, while TCRdb's copy carries only in-frame clones and drops some. The data show 100,000 to 150,000 clones, about four fifths seen once. Healthy donors had no documented immune events, such as infections, while sampled. This sequence joins TRBV7-8 and TRBJ1-1, with D perhaps matching TRBD1 (6 bases). Sequenced: blood. The source is a person between 18 and 75 years old in good health. CDR3 bases: TGTGCCAGCAGCTCTACCCACAGGGTTCGGGGTACCACGCCAGAAGCTTTCTTT. This codes for CASSSTHRVRGTTPEAFF.